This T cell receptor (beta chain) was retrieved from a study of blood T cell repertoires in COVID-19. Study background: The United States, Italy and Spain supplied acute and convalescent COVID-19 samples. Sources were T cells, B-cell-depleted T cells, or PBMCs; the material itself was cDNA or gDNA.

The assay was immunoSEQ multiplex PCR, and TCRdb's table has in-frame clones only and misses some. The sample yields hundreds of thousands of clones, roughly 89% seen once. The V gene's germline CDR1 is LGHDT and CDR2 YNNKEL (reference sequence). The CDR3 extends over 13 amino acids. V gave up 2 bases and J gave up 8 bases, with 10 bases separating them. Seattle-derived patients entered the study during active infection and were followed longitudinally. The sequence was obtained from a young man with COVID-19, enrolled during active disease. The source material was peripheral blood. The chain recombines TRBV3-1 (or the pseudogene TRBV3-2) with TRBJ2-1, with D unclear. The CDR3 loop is CASSQRGIDEQFF. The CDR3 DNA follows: TGTGCCAGCAGCCAAAGAGGTATCGATGAGCAGTTCTTC.